This T cell receptor beta chain was recorded in a study of shared clonotypes between healthy human individuals. The V gene lost 5 bases and the J gene lost 5 bases, with 9 bases spanning the gap. In germline, CDR1 is GTSNPN, CDR2 SVGIG (reference sequence). The CDR3 consists of 12 residues. Some clones are missing from TCRdb's copy, which holds only in-frame ones; the method was immunoSEQ multiplex PCR. The data contain some 2,000,000 clones, roughly 95% of them singletons. This chain connects TRBV30 to TRBJ2-2; D is perhaps TRBD2 (5 bases). This receptor was obtained from a man aged 18 to 30 in good health. The sequenced material came from naive CD4+ T cells sorted from blood. Subset defined: CD45RA+ positively selected. CDR3 sequence (DNA): TGTGCCTGGCCCCGCGGGACCGGGGAGCTGTTTTTT. This sequence encodes CAWPRGTGELFF. The entire variable domain, with the rest obtained from reference TRBV30 and TRBJ2-2, is as follows: SQTIHQWPATLVQPVGSPLSLECTVEGTSNPNLYWYRQAAGRGLQLLFYSVGIGQISSEVPQNLSASRPQDRQFILSSKKLLLSDSGFYLCAWPRGTGELFFGEGSRLTVL.